This is a list of T cell receptor beta chains from one sample in a study of cytomegalovirus exposure and HLA in healthy donors. Repertoires were generated with immunoSEQ multiplex PCR, while TCRdb's copy carries only in-frame clones and drops some. The sample shows about 160,000 clones, roughly 80% of them seen only once. Sequenced input: PBMCs. The receptors come from a male donor in good health and CMV-seronegative. The CDR3 runs from the conserved cysteine through the conserved F or W. D genes are given only for firm matches. Part of the rows lack a size; the others show once, few, many or a class for expanded clones.

j_gene | v_gene | d_gene | abundance | CDR3aa | CDR3nt
TRBJ2-7 | TRBV6-1 | . | . | CASSESGQDVPKQYF | TGTGCCAGCAGTGAAAGCGGCCAAGACGTCCCCAAGCAGTACTTC
TRBJ2-1 | TRBV7-6 | . | . | CASSSPAGQMYNEQFF | TGTGCCAGCAGCTCCCCCGCGGGACAGATGTACAATGAGCAGTTCTTC
TRBJ2-1 | TRBV5-1 | . | few | CASSWSLGGLSYNEQFF | TGCGCCAGCAGCTGGTCCCTCGGGGGGCTCTCCTACAATGAGCAGTTCTTC
TRBJ2-5 | TRBV19 | TRBD1 | once | CASSTQGTGRQETQYF | TGTGCCAGTAGTACTCAGGGGACAGGGCGTCAAGAGACCCAGTACTTC
TRBJ1-6 | TRBV19 | . | . | CASSPYGGFPHNSPLHF | TGTGCCAGTAGTCCTTACGGGGGATTTCCGCATAATTCACCCCTCCACTTT
TRBJ2-5 | TRBV27 | TRBD1 | . | CASSSNRGQGKETQYF | TGTGCCAGCAGTTCCAACAGGGGACAGGGTAAAGAGACCCAGTACTTC
TRBJ1-1 | TRBV28 | . | once | CASTAYSNTEAFF | TGTGCCAGCACCGCCTACTCGAACACTGAAGCTTTCTTT
TRBJ2-7 | TRBV27 | TRBD2 | few | CASSLSRSSGSYEQYF | TGTGCCAGCAGTTTATCGAGGTCTAGCGGGAGTTACGAGCAGTACTTC
TRBJ1-5 | TRBV19 | . | . | CASSIPGVDANQPQHF | TGTGCCAGTAGTATTCCGGGGGTAGACGCCAATCAGCCCCAGCATTTT
TRBJ1-2 | TRBV6-5 | . | . | CASSAGQNYGYPF | TGTGCCAGCAGCGCCGGACAGAACTATGGCTACCCCTTC
TRBJ1-2 | TRBV9 | . | . | CASSVAQGANYGYPF | .
TRBJ2-7 | TRBV5-1 | . | . | CASSLVGQGLGEQYF | TGCGCCAGCAGCTTGGTGGGCCAGGGCCTGGGCGAGCAGTACTTC
TRBJ2-5 | TRBV5-4 | TRBD2 | . | CASSLPLAGVRETQYF | TGTGCCAGCAGCTTGCCCTTAGCGGGAGTGAGAGAGACCCAGTACTTC
TRBJ2-1 | TRBV7-3 | . | once | CASSLSTGSVYNEQFF | TGTGCCAGCAGCTTATCCACCGGGTCTGTCTACAATGAGCAGTTCTTC
TRBJ2-7 | TRBV27 | TRBD2 | . | CASSRTGLAGGGEQYF | TGTGCCAGCAGCCGGACTGGGCTAGCGGGAGGGGGCGAGCAGTACTTC
TRBJ1-1 | TRBV4-1 | TRBD1 | . | CASSRQGQGARAFF | TGCGCCAGCAGCCGGCAAGGACAGGGGGCGCGAGCTTTCTTT
TRBJ1-2 | TRBV5-4 | . | . | CASSFGWGGYTF | TGTGCCAGCAGCTTCGGGTGGGGCGGCTACACCTTC
TRBJ1-5 | TRBV2 | . | . | CASNQGSNQPQHF | TGTGCCAGCAACCAGGGGAGCAATCAGCCCCAGCATTTT
TRBJ1-3 | TRBV29-1 | . | . | CSGTTGIGNTIYF | TGCAGCGGTACCACAGGGATCGGAAACACCATATATTTT
TRBJ2-1 | TRBV9 | TRBD1 | . | CASSPRQGGSYNEQFF | TGTGCCAGCAGCCCTCGACAGGGGGGCTCCTACAATGAGCAGTTCTTC
TRBJ1-5 | TRBV10-1 | TRBD1 | . | CASSGDRGGNQPQHF | TGCGCCAGCAGTGGGGACAGGGGGGGGAATCAGCCCCAGCATTTT
TRBJ2-5 | TRBV18 | . | . | CASSPPTGMETQYF | TGTGCCAGCTCACCACCAACAGGGATGGAGACCCAGTACTTC
TRBJ2-7 | TRBV11-2 | TRBD2 | . | CASSSGAGDEYEQYF | TGTGCCAGCAGCTCGGGAGCGGGAGATGAATACGAGCAGTACTTC
TRBJ1-1 | TRBV5-6 | TRBD1 | . | CASSFGQATYTEAFF | TGTGCCAGCAGCTTTGGACAGGCCACCTACACTGAAGCTTTCTTT
TRBJ2-1 | TRBV12-5 | TRBD2 | . | CASGSIAGVNEQFF | TGTGCTAGTGGTTCCATAGCGGGAGTGAATGAGCAGTTCTTC
TRBJ2-1 | TRBV27 | . | . | CASKEEGDNEQFF | TGTGCCAGCAAGGAAGAAGGGGACAATGAGCAGTTCTTC
TRBJ2-7 | TRBV10-3 | . | . | CAINVGREDEQYF | TGTGCCATCAATGTCGGGCGGGAAGACGAGCAGTACTTC
TRBJ2-3 | TRBV5-1 | TRBD1 | . | CASSAGTVTDTQYF | TGCGCCAGCAGCGCCGGGACAGTCACAGATACGCAGTATTTT
TRBJ1-1 | TRBV28 | . | few | CASSPTDRNTEAFF | TGTGCCAGCAGCCCCACGGACAGGAACACTGAAGCTTTCTTT
TRBJ2-1 | TRBV27 | TRBD2 | . | CASSWLAGKYNEQFF | TGTGCCAGCAGTTGGCTAGCGGGGAAGTACAATGAGCAGTTCTTC
TRBJ2-1 | TRBV28 | TRBD1 | . | CASSTPQGATYNEQFF | TGTGCCAGCAGTACACCTCAGGGGGCTACCTACAATGAGCAGTTCTTC
TRBJ2-1 | TRBV28 | TRBD2 | . | CASSFFSGVTPSYNEQFF | TGTGCCAGCAGTTTTTTTAGCGGGGTGACCCCCTCATACAATGAGCAGTTCTTC
TRBJ2-3 | TRBV7-2 | TRBD2 | many | CASSSTSGRADTQYF | TGTGCCAGCAGCTCCACCAGCGGGAGGGCAGATACGCAGTATTTT
TRBJ2-5 | TRBV5-1 | TRBD2 | . | CASSLALAGGQETQYF | TGCGCCAGCAGCTTGGCACTAGCGGGGGGCCAAGAGACCCAGTACTTC
TRBJ1-1 | TRBV6-6 | . | . | CASSYAGETEAFF | TGTGCCAGCAGTTACGCGGGGGAAACTGAAGCTTTCTTT
TRBJ2-2 | TRBV6-6 | . | . | CASSGVWRTGELFF | TGTGCCAGCAGCGGGGTCTGGCGTACCGGGGAGCTGTTTTTT
TRBJ1-5 | TRBV7-2 | . | few | CASSLGSGPQHF | TGTGCCAGCAGCTTAGGGTCAGGGCCCCAGCATTTT
TRBJ2-3 | TRBV7-8 | TRBD1 | . | CASSSGQFTDTQYF | TGTGCCAGCAGCTCGGGACAGTTCACAGATACGCAGTATTTT
TRBJ2-2 | TRBV29-1 | . | once | CSAGRGANTGELFF | TGCAGCGCCGGCCGCGGGGCGAACACCGGGGAGCTGTTTTTT
TRBJ2-5 | TRBV27 | . | . | CASRRNRETQYF | TGTGCCAGCAGGCGCAACCGAGAGACCCAGTACTTC
TRBJ1-5 | TRBV7-9 | . | . | CASSLGQGEREPQHF | TGTGCCAGCAGCTTAGGGCAGGGCGAGCGGGAGCCCCAGCATTTT
TRBJ2-1 | TRBV30 | . | . | CAWSHIVGGSYNEQFF | TGTGCCTGGAGCCATATAGTGGGGGGCTCCTACAATGAGCAGTTCTTC
TRBJ2-7 | TRBV9 | . | . | CASSPLEQYF | TGTGCCAGCAGCCCCCTGGAGCAGTACTTC
TRBJ2-7 | TRBV4-1 | . | . | CASSQGQGLYEQYF | TGCGCCAGCAGCCAAGGGCAGGGACTCTACGAGCAGTACTTC
TRBJ2-2 | TRBV6-5 | TRBD1 | . | CASRDRVAGELFF | TGTGCCAGCAGGGACAGGGTAGCCGGGGAGCTGTTTTTT
TRBJ1-2 | TRBV19 | . | once | CASNSNYGYTF | TGTGCCAGTAACAGTAACTATGGCTACACCTTC
TRBJ2-2 | TRBV6-7 | TRBD2 | . | CASRRAGGHTGELFF | TGTGCCAGCAGAAGAGCGGGGGGGCACACCGGGGAGCTGTTTTTT